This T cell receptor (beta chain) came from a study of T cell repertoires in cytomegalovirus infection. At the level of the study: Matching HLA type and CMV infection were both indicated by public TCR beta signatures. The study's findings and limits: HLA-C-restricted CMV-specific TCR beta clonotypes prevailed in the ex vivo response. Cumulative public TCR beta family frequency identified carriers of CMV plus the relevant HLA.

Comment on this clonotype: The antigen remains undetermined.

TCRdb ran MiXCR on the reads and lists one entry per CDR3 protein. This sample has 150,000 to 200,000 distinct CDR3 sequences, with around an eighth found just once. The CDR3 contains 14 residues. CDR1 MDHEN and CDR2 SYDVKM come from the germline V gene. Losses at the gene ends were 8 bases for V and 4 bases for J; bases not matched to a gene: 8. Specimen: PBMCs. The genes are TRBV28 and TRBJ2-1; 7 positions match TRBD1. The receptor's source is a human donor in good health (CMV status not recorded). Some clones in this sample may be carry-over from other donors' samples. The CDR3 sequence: CASGQIQGYNEQFF. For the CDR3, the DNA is TGTGCCAGCGGTCAAATACAGGGGTACAATGAGCAGTTCTTC.